This entry is about one T cell receptor (beta chain). The antigen remains unidentified. Time point given: cycle 4 day 1 (C4D1), after 6 weeks of nivolumab. In every patient, relapse followed autologous stem cell transplantation, while exposure to brentuximab vedotin differed. Complete response, partial response or progressive disease were the best responses. The source of the sample is a study of PD-1 blockade in classical Hodgkin lymphoma. General observations from the study: Newly diagnosed patients reportedly had lower baseline TCR diversity than healthy donors. Similar baseline diversity was found in complete responders and newly diagnosed patients.

Sequenced by immunoSEQ multiplex PCR; TCRdb stores in-frame clones only, minus some. The sample yields about 46,000 clones, about three quarters seen once. CDR1 is MDHEN, CDR2 SYDVKM, per germline. Deletions cut 2 bases from V and 5 bases from J, with 10 bases between. The CDR3 is 15 residues long. The sequencing used peripheral blood mononuclear cells (PBMCs), collected before the fourth cycle of nivolumab. The chain joins TRBV28 to TRBJ1-6; a weak D match, TRBD1 (5 bases). This sequence was found in a human donor with classical Hodgkin lymphoma. The CDR3 nucleotides read TGTGCCAGCAGTTTACAGGGACGGAATAATTCACCCCTCCACTTT. Amino acid sequence: CASSLQGRNNSPLHF.